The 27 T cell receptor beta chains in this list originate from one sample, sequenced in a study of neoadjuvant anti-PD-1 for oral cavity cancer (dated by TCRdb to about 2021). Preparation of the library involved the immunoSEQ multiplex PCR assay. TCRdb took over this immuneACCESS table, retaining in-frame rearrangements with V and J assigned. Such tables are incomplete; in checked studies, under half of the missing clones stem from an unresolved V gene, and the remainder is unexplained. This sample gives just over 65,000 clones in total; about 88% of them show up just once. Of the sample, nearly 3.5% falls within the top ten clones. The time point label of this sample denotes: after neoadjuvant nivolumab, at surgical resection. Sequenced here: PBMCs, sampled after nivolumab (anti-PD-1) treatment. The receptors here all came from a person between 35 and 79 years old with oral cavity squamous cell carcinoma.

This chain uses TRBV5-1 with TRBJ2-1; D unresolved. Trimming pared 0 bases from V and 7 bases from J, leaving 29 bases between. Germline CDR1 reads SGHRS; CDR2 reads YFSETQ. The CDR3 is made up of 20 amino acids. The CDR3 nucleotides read TGCGCCAGCAGCTTGGTTGGATCGTCAGCAATGTCCCCGGACGAAAATGAGCAGTTCTTC. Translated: CASSLVGSSAMSPDENEQFF.

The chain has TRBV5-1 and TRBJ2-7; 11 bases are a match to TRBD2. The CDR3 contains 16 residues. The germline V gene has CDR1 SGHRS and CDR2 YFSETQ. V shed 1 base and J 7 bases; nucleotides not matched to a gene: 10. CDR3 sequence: CASSLTTSGTSGEQYF. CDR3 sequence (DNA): TGCGCCAGCAGCTTGACGACTAGCGGGACCTCGGGGGAGCAGTACTTC.

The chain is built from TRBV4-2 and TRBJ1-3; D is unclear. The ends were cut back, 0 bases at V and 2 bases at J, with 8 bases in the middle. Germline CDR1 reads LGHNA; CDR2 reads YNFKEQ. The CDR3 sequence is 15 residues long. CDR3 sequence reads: CASSQDRAPGNTIYF. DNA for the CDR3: TGTGCCAGCAGCCAAGATAGGGCCCCTGGAAACACCATATATTTT.

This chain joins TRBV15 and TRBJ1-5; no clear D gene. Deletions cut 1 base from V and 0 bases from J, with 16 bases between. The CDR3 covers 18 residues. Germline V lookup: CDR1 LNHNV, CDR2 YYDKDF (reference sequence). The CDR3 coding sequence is TGTGCCACCAGCAGAGGAGGGCCAGGATCTTATAGCAATCAGCCCCAGCATTTT. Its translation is CATSRGGPGSYSNQPQHF.

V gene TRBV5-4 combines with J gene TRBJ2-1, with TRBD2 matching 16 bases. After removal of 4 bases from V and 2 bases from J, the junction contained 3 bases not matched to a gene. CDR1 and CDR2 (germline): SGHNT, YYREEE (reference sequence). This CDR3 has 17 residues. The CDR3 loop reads CASSRGTSGRAYNEQFF. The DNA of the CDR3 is TGTGCCAGCAGCCGTGGGACTAGCGGGAGGGCCTACAATGAGCAGTTCTTC.

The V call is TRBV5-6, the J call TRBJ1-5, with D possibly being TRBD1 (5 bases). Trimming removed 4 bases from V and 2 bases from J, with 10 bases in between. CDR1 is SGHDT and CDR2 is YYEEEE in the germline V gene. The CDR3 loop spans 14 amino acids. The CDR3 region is CASSRGIGNQPQHF. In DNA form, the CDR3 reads TGTGCCAGCAGCAGGGGTATTGGCAATCAGCCCCAGCATTTT.

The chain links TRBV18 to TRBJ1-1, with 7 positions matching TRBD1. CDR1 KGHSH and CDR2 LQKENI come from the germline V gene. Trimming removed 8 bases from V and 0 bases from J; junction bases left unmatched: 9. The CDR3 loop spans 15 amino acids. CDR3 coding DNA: TGTGCCAGCCGGGACAGCCTTACCTTGAACACTGAAGCTTTCTTT. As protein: CASRDSLTLNTEAFF.

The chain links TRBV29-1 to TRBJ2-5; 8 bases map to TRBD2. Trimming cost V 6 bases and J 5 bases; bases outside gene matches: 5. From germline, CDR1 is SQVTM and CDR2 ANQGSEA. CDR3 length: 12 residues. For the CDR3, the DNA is TGCAGCGTCCGGGGGGGCGGGGAGACCCAGTACTTC. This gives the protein CSVRGGGETQYF.

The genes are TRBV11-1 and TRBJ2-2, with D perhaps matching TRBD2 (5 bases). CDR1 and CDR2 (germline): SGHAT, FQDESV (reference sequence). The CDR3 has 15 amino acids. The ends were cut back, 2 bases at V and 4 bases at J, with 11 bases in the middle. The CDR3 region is CASSLSVRGTGELFF. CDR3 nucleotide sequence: TGTGCCAGCAGCTTATCCGTACGGGGCACCGGGGAGCTGTTTTTT.

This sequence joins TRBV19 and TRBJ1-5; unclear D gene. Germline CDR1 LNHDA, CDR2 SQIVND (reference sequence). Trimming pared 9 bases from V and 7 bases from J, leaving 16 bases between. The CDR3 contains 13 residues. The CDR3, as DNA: TGTGCCAGCGCCGACCCAAAGGCCCAGCCCCAGCATTTT. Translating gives CASADPKAQPQHF.

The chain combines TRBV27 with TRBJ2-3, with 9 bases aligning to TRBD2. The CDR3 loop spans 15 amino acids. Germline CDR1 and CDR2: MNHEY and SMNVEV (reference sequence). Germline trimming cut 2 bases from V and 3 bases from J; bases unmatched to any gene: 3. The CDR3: CASSLAAGGTDTQYF. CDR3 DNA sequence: TGTGCCAGCAGTTTAGCAGCGGGAGGTACAGATACGCAGTATTTT.

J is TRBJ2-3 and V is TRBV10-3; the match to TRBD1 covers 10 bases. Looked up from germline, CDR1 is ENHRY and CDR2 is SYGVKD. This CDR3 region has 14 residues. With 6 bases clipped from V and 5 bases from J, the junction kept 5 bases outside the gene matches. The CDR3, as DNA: TGTGCCATCAGAGCCGGGACAGGGGAAGATACGCAGTATTTT. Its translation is CAIRAGTGEDTQYF.

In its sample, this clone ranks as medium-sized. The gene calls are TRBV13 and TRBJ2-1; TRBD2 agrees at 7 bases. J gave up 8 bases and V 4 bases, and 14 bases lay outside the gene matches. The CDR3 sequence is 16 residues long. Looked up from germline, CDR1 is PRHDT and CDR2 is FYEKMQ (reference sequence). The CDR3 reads CASSSGVTGEGHEQFF. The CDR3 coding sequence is TGTGCCAGCAGCTCGGGAGTCACGGGGGAGGGTCATGAGCAGTTCTTC.

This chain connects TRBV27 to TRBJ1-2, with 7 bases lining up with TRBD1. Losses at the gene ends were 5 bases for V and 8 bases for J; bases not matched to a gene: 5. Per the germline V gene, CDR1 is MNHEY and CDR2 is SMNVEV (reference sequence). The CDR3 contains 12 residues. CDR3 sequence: CASSRDRDGYTF. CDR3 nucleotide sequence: TGTGCCAGCAGTCGAGACAGGGACGGCTACACCTTC.

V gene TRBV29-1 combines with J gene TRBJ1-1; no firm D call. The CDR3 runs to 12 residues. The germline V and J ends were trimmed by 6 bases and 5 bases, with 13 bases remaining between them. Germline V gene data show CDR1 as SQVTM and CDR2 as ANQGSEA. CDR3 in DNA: TGCAGCGTCGCCTTTAGGAATACTGAAGCTTTCTTT. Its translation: CSVAFRNTEAFF.

Here the CDR3 reads CASSEALRQGTRELFF. CDR3 nucleotides: TGTGCCAGCAGTGAAGCTTTACGACAGGGTACCCGGGAGCTGTTTTTT. This rearrangement joins TRBV6-1 to TRBJ2-2; the match to TRBD1 covers 7 bases. Trimming took 0 bases from V and 9 from J; bases not matched to a gene: 10. The CDR3 is 16 residues long. Germline lookup yields CDR1 MNHNS and CDR2 SASEGT.

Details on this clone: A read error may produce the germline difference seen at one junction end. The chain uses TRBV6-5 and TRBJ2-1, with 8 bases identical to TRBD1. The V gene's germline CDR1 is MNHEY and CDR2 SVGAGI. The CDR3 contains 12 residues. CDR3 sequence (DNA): TGTGCCAGCAGTTACGAGGGACAGGATAGAATCTTC. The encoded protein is CASSYEGQDRIF.

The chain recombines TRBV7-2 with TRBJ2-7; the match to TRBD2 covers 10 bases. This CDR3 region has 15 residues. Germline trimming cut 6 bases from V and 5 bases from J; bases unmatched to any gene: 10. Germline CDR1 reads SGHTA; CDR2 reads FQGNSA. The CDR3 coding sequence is TGTGCCAGCAGGCGCTCTAGCGGGAGTCCGGACGAGCAGTACTTC. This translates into CASRRSSGSPDEQYF.

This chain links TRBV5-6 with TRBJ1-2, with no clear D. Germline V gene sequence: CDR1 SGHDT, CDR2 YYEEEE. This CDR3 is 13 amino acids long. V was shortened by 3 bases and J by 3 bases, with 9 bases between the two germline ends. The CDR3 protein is CASSSRTDYGYTF. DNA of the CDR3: TGTGCCAGCAGCTCGCGGACGGACTATGGCTACACCTTC.

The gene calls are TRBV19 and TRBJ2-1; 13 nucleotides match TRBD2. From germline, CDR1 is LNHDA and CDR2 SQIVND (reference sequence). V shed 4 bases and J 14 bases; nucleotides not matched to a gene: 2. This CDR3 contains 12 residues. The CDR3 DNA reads TGTGCCAGTAGTACCGGGACTAGCGGGAAGTTCTTC. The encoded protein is CASSTGTSGKFF. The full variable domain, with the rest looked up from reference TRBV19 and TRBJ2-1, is DGGITQSPKYLFRKEGQNVTLSCEQNLNHDAMYWYRQDPGQGLRLIYYSQIVNDFQKGDIAEGYSVSREKKESFPLTVTSAQKNPTAFYLCASSTGTSGKFFGPGTRLTVL.

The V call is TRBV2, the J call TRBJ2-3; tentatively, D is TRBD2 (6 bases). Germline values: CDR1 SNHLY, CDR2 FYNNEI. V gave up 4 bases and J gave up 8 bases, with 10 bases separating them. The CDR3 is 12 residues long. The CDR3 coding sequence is TGTGCCAGCAGTGCACGGGGAGGTACGCAGTATTTT. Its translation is CASSARGGTQYF.

The CDR3 coding sequence is TGTGCCAGCAGCCACGAAATTGCAACTAATGAAAAACTGTTTTTT. Protein: CASSHEIATNEKLFF. The gene calls are TRBV7-8 and TRBJ1-4; D is unclear. The CDR3 extends over 15 amino acids. Germline V gene data show CDR1 as SGHVS and CDR2 as FQNEAQ. V gave up 5 bases and J gave up 0 bases, with 10 bases separating them.

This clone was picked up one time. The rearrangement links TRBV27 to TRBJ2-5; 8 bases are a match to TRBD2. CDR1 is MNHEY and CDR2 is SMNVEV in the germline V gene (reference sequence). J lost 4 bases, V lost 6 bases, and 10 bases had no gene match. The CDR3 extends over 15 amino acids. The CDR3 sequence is CASSRVGLVPETQYF. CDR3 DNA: TGTGCCAGCAGCCGGGTGGGACTAGTTCCAGAGACCCAGTACTTC.

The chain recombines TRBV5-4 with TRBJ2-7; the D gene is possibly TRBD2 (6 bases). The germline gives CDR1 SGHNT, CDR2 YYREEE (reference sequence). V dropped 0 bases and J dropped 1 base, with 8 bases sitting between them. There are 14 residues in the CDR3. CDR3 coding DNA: TGTGCCAGCAGCTTGGAGGGAGGATCCTACGAGCAGTACTTC. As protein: CASSLEGGSYEQYF.

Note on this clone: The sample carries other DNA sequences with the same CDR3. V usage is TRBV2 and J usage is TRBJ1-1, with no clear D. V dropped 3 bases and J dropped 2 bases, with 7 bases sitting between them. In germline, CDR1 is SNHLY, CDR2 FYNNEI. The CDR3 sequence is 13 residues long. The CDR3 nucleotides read TGTGCCAGCAGTGAGGGCTTCAACACTGAAGCTTTCTTT. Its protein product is CASSEGFNTEAFF.

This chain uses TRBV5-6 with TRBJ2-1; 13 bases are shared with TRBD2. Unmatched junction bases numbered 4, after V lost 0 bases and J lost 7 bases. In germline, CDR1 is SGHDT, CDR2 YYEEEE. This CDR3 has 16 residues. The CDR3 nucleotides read TGTGCCAGCAGCTTGGGAACTAGCGGGAGGGCAAATGAGCAGTTCTTC. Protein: CASSLGTSGRANEQFF.

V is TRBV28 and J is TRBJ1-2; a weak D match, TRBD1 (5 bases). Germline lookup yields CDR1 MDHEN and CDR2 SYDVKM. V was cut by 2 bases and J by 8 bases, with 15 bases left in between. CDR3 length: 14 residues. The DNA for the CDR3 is TGTGCCAGCAGTTTACTCTCAGGGCTTGGAGGCTACACCTTC. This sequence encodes CASSLLSGLGGYTF.